This T cell receptor beta chain came from a study of read filtering for tumor transcriptome and immune sequencing. Overall study: The cohort had about 16 men and about 15 women aged about 47 to 80, mean about 68 years.

The CDR3 runs to 15 residues. V was shortened by 5 bases and J by 1 base, with 14 bases between the two germline ends. This clonotype was picked up a small number of times. The library was built from about 400 ng RNA with molecular barcoded adaptors for alpha/delta and beta/gamma chains. TCRdb passed the reads through MiXCR, listing each CDR3 protein once. Of 8,500 to 9,500 distinct CDR3 sequences listed, roughly 15% are singletons. This TCR was recovered from a donor at least 40 years old with multiple myeloma. The rearrangement joins TRBV12-3 or TRBV12-4 to TRBJ1-1; D ambiguous. Sequenced material: a population of CD138-negative cells sorted from bone marrow. CDR3 residues: CASSTPTRGNTEAFF. Written as DNA, the CDR3 is TGTGCCAGCAGTACCCCGACTCGCGGGAACACTGAAGCTTTCTTT.